Each of the 32 T cell receptor beta chains below was sequenced from the same sample in a study of T cells in Graves' hyperthyroidism and ophthalmopathy. Template material for amplifying TCR beta CDR3 regions consisted of RNA transcripts. The study used the HTBI primer set for a first-round RT-PCR of the TCR CDR3. TCRdb itself ran the multiplex PCR reads through MiXCR, one entry per CDR3 protein. The sample shows about 610,000 distinct CDR3 sequences, more than 15% of them seen only once. The source material was blood. The receptors originated from a woman aged 35 to 49 with Graves' ophthalmopathy.

The chain is built from TRBV29-1 and TRBJ2-5; D possibly corresponds to TRBD1 (5 bases). Deletions cut 7 bases from V and 5 bases from J, with 11 bases between. The CDR3 has 11 amino acids. From germline, CDR1 is SQVTM and CDR2 ANQGSEA. CDR3 bases: TGCAGCGCAGCAGGGTGGGAGACCCAGTACTTC. Encoded protein: CSAAGWETQYF.

In its sample, this clonotype was seen many times. The chain's CDR3 is CASSSGQSSYGYTF. The CDR3 DNA sequence: TGTGCCAGCAGTTCAGGACAGTCCAGCTATGGCTACACCTTC. The V call is TRBV28, the J call TRBJ1-2, with D possibly matching TRBD1 (6 bases). V was trimmed by 4 bases and J by 4 bases, leaving 13 bases between them. There are 14 residues in the CDR3. From germline, CDR1 is MDHEN and CDR2 SYDVKM.

This chain links TRBV6-1 with TRBJ1-4; D might be TRBD1 (5 bases). Per the germline V gene, CDR1 is MNHNS and CDR2 is SASEGT. Trimming removed 4 bases at V and 8 bases at J, with 11 bases between. CDR3 length: 13 residues. The CDR3 region is CASSGQGGEKLFF. DNA of the CDR3: TGTGCCAGCAGTGGGCAGGGTGGCGAAAAACTGTTTTTT.

Many counts were recorded for this clonotype. The rearrangement uses TRBV7-8 and TRBJ2-1; D is undetermined. The CDR3 totals 16 residues. In germline, CDR1 is SGHVS, CDR2 FQNEAQ. V was trimmed by 6 bases and J by 2 bases, leaving 17 bases between them. CDR3 DNA sequence: TGTGCCAGCAGTGTAATGAGATCCTTTACCTACAATGAGCAGTTCTTC. Protein product: CASSVMRSFTYNEQFF.

A few counts support this clonotype. The gene calls are TRBV6-1 and TRBJ1-4; 11 nucleotides agree with TRBD1. Germline lookup yields CDR1 MNHNS and CDR2 SASEGT. Trimming took 2 bases from V and 11 from J; bases not matched to a gene: 7. This CDR3 has 15 amino acids. CDR3 nucleotide sequence: TGTGCCAGCAGTGAACCTGGGGACAGGGGGAGGAAACTGTTTTTT. It encodes CASSEPGDRGRKLFF.

This clonotype showed up many times. The chain is built from TRBV30 and TRBJ1-1; no firm D call. V gave up 4 bases and J gave up 3 bases, with 6 bases separating them. The CDR3 totals 11 residues. Germline CDR1 and CDR2: GTSNPN and SVGIG (reference sequence). The CDR3 spells CAWTEYTEAFF. The CDR3 nucleotides are TGTGCCTGGACGGAGTACACTGAAGCTTTCTTT.

This clonotype was counted ten times or more. The V gene is TRBV5-1, the J gene TRBJ2-4; D may be TRBD1 or TRBD2 (5 bases each). The germline V gene encodes CDR1 SGHRS and CDR2 YFSETQ. The CDR3 is 16 amino acids. Trimming removed 0 bases from V and 8 bases from J, with 18 bases in between. The CDR3 DNA reads TGCGCCAGCAGCTTGGGGTCTCTGGGACGGCAAGACATTCAGTACTTC. Protein product: CASSLGSLGRQDIQYF.

This clonotype was seen at least ten times. The J gene is TRBJ1-1, the V gene TRBV19, with 11 bases identical to TRBD1. This CDR3 region has 13 residues. Germline lookup yields CDR1 LNHDA and CDR2 SQIVND (reference sequence). J gave up 3 bases and V 6 bases, and 0 bases lay outside the gene matches. CDR3 protein: CASRDRGHTEAFF. As DNA, the CDR3 is TGTGCCAGTAGGGACAGGGGGCACACTGAAGCTTTCTTT.

The CDR3 bases are TGCGCCAGCAGCCATCACGGGACAAATGCAGAGACCCAGTACTTC. Its protein product is CASSHHGTNAETQYF. V usage is TRBV4-1 and J usage is TRBJ2-5; D is perhaps TRBD1 (6 bases). CDR1 MGHRA and CDR2 YSYEKL come from the germline V gene. The V end lost 3 bases, the J end lost 4 bases, and 15 bases lay between the germline ends. The CDR3 loop spans 15 amino acids.

This clonotype appeared many times. The chain recombines TRBV28 with TRBJ2-7, with 8 bases lining up with TRBD1. The ends lost 4 bases at V and 1 base at J; junction bases unmatched: 6. This CDR3 is built from 15 residues. Per the germline V gene, CDR1 is MDHEN and CDR2 is SYDVKM. Here the CDR3 reads CASSSPTGDSYEQYF. The DNA for the CDR3 is TGTGCCAGCAGTTCACCGACAGGGGATTCCTACGAGCAGTACTTC.

This clonotype was picked up a small number of times. The genes are TRBV3-1 and TRBJ2-1; 8 bases fit TRBD1. The CDR3 runs 15 residues. Germline CDR1 is LGHDT and CDR2 is YNNKEL (reference sequence). J gave up 5 bases and V 6 bases, and 9 bases lay outside the gene matches. The CDR3: CASSDETGANNEQFF. Written as DNA, the CDR3 is TGTGCCAGCAGTGACGAGACAGGGGCCAACAATGAGCAGTTCTTC.

A remark on this clonotype: Relative to the germline gene, one junction end is altered; a read error may explain this. Written as DNA, the CDR3 is TGTGACAGCACCTCTGGTGGGGGCAATCAGCCCCAGCATTTT. Its translation: CDSTSGGGNQPQHF. The chain links TRBV12-3 or TRBV12-4 to TRBJ1-5; no clear D. The CDR3 sequence is 14 residues long.

The chain links TRBV2 to TRBJ2-1, with a possible D match to TRBD2 (6 bases). This CDR3 has 13 amino acids. Germline V CDR1 and CDR2: SNHLY, FYNNEI. Trimming removed 4 bases from V and 9 bases from J, with 13 bases in between. This chain's CDR3 is CASSALTRGEQFF. As DNA, the CDR3 is TGTGCCAGCAGTGCCCTGACTAGGGGTGAGCAGTTCTTC.

This chain uses TRBV20-1 with TRBJ2-7; the match to TRBD2 covers 11 bases. The V segment lost 3 bases and the J segment 2 bases; nucleotides outside the gene matches: 6. The CDR3 runs to 15 residues. Looked up from germline, CDR1 is DFQATT and CDR2 is SNEGSKA (reference sequence). CDR3 in amino acids: CSASPGTSGAYEQYF. The CDR3 DNA reads TGCAGTGCTAGTCCCGGGACTAGCGGCGCCTACGAGCAGTACTTC.

The V and J genes are TRBV5-1 and TRBJ1-1; D perhaps matches TRBD1 (6 bases). V was clipped by 4 bases and J by 2 bases, with 9 bases between them. This CDR3 region has 13 residues. The germline CDR1 and CDR2 sequences are SGHRS and YFSETQ. The CDR3 is CASSIQGNTEAFF. The CDR3 DNA reads TGCGCCAGCAGCATACAGGGTAACACTGAAGCTTTCTTT.

This clonotype was seen repeatedly, ten times or more. The chain recombines TRBV18 with TRBJ1-6; D is unresolved. V shed 8 bases and J shed 5 bases, with 13 bases lying between them. CDR1 KGHSH and CDR2 LQKENI come from the germline V gene. This CDR3 contains 14 residues. The CDR3 DNA reads TGTGCCAGCAAAGCACAGCCAAATAATTCACCCCTCCACTTT. This gives the protein CASKAQPNNSPLHF.

This clonotype was seen at least ten times. The chain links TRBV11-2 to TRBJ2-3; 7 bases map to TRBD2. Germline V gene data show CDR1 as SGHAT and CDR2 as FQNNGV. Trimming took 5 bases from V and 5 from J; bases not matched to a gene: 10. The CDR3 is made up of 15 amino acids. The CDR3 loop reads CASSLQAGVQDTQYF. The CDR3 bases are TGTGCCAGCAGCCTCCAGGCGGGAGTCCAAGATACGCAGTATTTT. Looking up the rest from reference TRBV11-2 and TRBJ2-3 gives the full variable domain: EAGVAQSPRYKIIEKRQSVAFWCNPISGHATLYWYQQILGQGPKLLIQFQNNGVVDDSQLPKDRFSAERLKGVDSTLKIQPAKLEDSAVYLCASSLQAGVQDTQYFGPGTRLTVL.

At least ten counts were recorded for this clonotype. The CDR3 nucleotides are TGCAGTGCTAGAACAGCGGGAGGGCCCAACAATGAGCAGTTCTTC. Its translation: CSARTAGGPNNEQFF. V gene TRBV20-1 combines with J gene TRBJ2-1, with TRBD2 matching 10 bases. J gave up 5 bases and V 2 bases, and 6 bases lay outside the gene matches. The CDR3 spans 15 residues. The germline gives CDR1 DFQATT, CDR2 SNEGSKA (reference sequence).

This clonotype appeared many times. This sequence joins TRBV5-1 and TRBJ1-4; TRBD1 matches at 7 bases. The CDR3 totals 15 residues. Trimming at V came to 4 bases and at J to 7 bases, leaving 10 bases not matched to a gene. Germline CDR1 is SGHRS and CDR2 is YFSETQ. CDR3 bases: TGCGCCAGCAGCCGGTCCGGGACAGAAGGTGAAAAACTGTTTTTT. Amino acid sequence: CASSRSGTEGEKLFF.

This clonotype came up many times. This chain's CDR3 is CASSFDRVADTQYF. The CDR3 DNA is TGTGCCAGCAGCTTTGACAGGGTTGCAGATACGCAGTATTTT. The V and J genes are TRBV11-2 and TRBJ2-3, with TRBD1 matching over 7 bases. This CDR3 comprises 14 residues. CDR1 and CDR2 (germline): SGHAT, FQNNGV. J gave up 4 bases and V 3 bases, and 4 bases lay outside the gene matches.

This clonotype was picked up a small number of times. V and J are TRBV6-1 and TRBJ2-3, with TRBD2 identical over 11 bases. CDR3 length: 16 amino acids. CDR1 MNHNS and CDR2 SASEGT come from the germline V gene. V shed 1 base and J 4 bases; nucleotides not matched to a gene: 4. DNA for the CDR3: TGTGCCAGCAGTGAAGTGGTAGCGGGGGGGTCAGATACGCAGTATTTT. The encoded protein is CASSEVVAGGSDTQYF.

This clonotype was recorded at least ten times. J is TRBJ1-1 and V is TRBV20-1, with a tentative D call TRBD1 (6 bases). The CDR3 has 13 amino acids. V gave up 3 bases and J gave up 6 bases, with 14 bases separating them. Germline CDR1 is DFQATT and CDR2 is SNEGSKA (reference sequence). The CDR3 DNA sequence: TGCAGTGCTAGGGACAGAGCAGACTCTGAAGCTTTCTTT. The encoded protein is CSARDRADSEAFF.

The chain carries TRBV27 and TRBJ1-5; 10 bases are a match to TRBD1. V was pared by 5 bases and J by 1 base, with 8 bases of the junction left unmatched. The CDR3 length is 17 residues. Germline lookup yields CDR1 MNHEY and CDR2 SMNVEV (reference sequence). The CDR3 reads CASSRGTGDPSNQPQHF. In DNA form, the CDR3 reads TGTGCCAGCAGTCGAGGGACAGGGGACCCAAGCAATCAGCCCCAGCATTTT.

The V and J genes are TRBV6-1 and TRBJ2-7; D remains ambiguous. Trimming shortened V by 6 bases and J by 2 bases, and 8 bases separated the two germline ends. Germline V gives CDR1 MNHNS, CDR2 SASEGT. The CDR3 has 12 amino acids. CDR3 in amino acids: CASRTLTYEQYF. The CDR3, as DNA: TGTGCCAGCAGAACTCTCACCTACGAGCAGTACTTC.

The V call is TRBV20-1, the J call TRBJ2-7, with D possibly matching TRBD2 (6 bases). V dropped 6 bases and J dropped 0 bases, with 21 bases sitting between them. CDR1 is DFQATT, CDR2 SNEGSKA, per germline (reference sequence). CDR3 length: 16 residues. For the CDR3, the DNA is TGCAGTGCCACCAGCAGAGAGAACGGGGGCTCCTACGAGCAGTACTTC. Translation gives CSATSRENGGSYEQYF.

This clonotype was recorded many times. CDR3 region: CASGLASPMGPQETQYF. CDR3 in DNA: TGTGCTAGTGGTTTGGCCAGCCCAATGGGACCCCAAGAGACCCAGTACTTC. V gene TRBV12-5 combines with J gene TRBJ2-5; perhaps D is TRBD1 or TRBD2 (5 bases each). Germline V gene sequence: CDR1 LGHNT, CDR2 FRNRAP. Trimming took off 1 base at V and 1 base at J, with 16 bases between the two ends. This CDR3 is built from 17 residues.

This clonotype was found many times. The CDR3: CASSSGGAPDTQYF. The CDR3 DNA reads TGTGCCAGCAGTTCGGGGGGGGCCCCAGATACGCAGTATTTT. The V and J genes are TRBV12-3 or TRBV12-4 and TRBJ2-3; 8 nucleotides agree with TRBD2. This CDR3 is built from 14 residues. J lost 4 bases, V lost 4 bases, and 4 bases had no gene match.

CDR3 protein: CASSQEFGGEPQETQYF. The CDR3 DNA is TGTGCCAGCAGCCAAGAGTTTGGCGGGGAACCTCAAGAGACCCAGTACTTC. This chain connects TRBV3-1 to TRBJ2-5, with D perhaps matching TRBD2 (6 bases). Germline assignment: CDR1 LGHDT and CDR2 YNNKEL (reference sequence). The CDR3 length is 17 residues. The V gene lost 0 bases and the J gene lost 2 bases, with 16 bases spanning the gap.

This clonotype was detected a few times. The V and J genes are TRBV3-1 and TRBJ2-3; 7 nucleotides align to TRBD2. The CDR3 loop spans 14 amino acids. Germline CDR1 LGHDT, CDR2 YNNKEL (reference sequence). The CDR3 protein is CASRGSGDTDTQYF. The CDR3 DNA reads as TGTGCGAGCCGAGGGAGCGGGGACACAGATACGCAGTATTTT.

This clonotype appeared many times. The chain couples TRBV18 to TRBJ1-6; TRBD1 agrees at 7 bases. V dropped 3 bases and J dropped 0; count of bases not matched to a gene: 2. The germline V gene has CDR1 KGHSH and CDR2 LQKENI. CDR3 length equals 16 residues. The CDR3 DNA sequence: TGTGCCAGCTCACCGCGGGACAGCTCCTATAATTCACCCCTCCACTTT. Its translation is CASSPRDSSYNSPLHF.

This clonotype was recorded at least ten times. The rearrangement uses TRBV5-1 and TRBJ2-5; D is undetermined. There are 15 residues in the CDR3. With 0 bases removed from V and 4 bases from J, the gap between germline ends came to 13 bases. Germline V gene lookup returns CDR1 SGHRS and CDR2 YFSETQ. The CDR3 region is CASSLAVALGETQYF. The CDR3, as DNA: TGCGCCAGCAGCTTGGCCGTGGCCTTGGGAGAGACCCAGTACTTC.

This clonotype was counted at least ten times. The chain links TRBV6-1 to TRBJ1-1; D is unclear. CDR3 size: 14 residues. CDR1 and CDR2 (germline): MNHNS, SASEGT. V was clipped by 2 bases and J by 1 base, with 8 bases between them. The CDR3: CASSELPRNTEAFF. In DNA, the CDR3 is TGTGCCAGCAGTGAATTGCCCCGGAACACTGAAGCTTTCTTT.